This T cell receptor beta chain was sequenced in a study of molecular identifiers for immune sequencing clone quantification. Libraries of bulk TCR were made by previously described methods (with listed TCR primers). Via MiXCR, TCRdb re-called the PCR reads, giving one row per CDR3 protein. The sample shows some 320,000 distinct CDR3 sequences, about 23% of them seen only once. Whole-study results and caveats: Clones above 20 RNA copies held over 98% of effector molecules, under 1% in naive cells. Spiked Jurkat TCR RNA from one cell was reportedly detectable among some 930,000 naive cells.

Naive CD8 libraries came from approximately 20,000 to 980,000 sorted cells with 10%, 30% or 50% RNA. Germline V CDR1 and CDR2: SGHVS, FQNEAQ. The V and J ends lost 0 bases and 6 bases respectively, with 15 bases between them. The CDR3 runs 17 residues. About this clonotype: Its target is not known.

This sequence originates from a human donor in good health. Some libraries in this study had Jurkat cell RNA spiked in. Specimen: naive CD8+ T cells from blood, with Jurkat cell RNA spiked in. Subset specified: FACS-sorted CD8+CD4-CCR7+CD45RA+ naive T cells. The chain links TRBV7-8 to TRBJ1-6, with a tentative D call TRBD1 (6 bases). CDR3 bases: TGTGCCAGCAGCTTAGCCGGGGCAGGACAGAGTAATTCACCCCTCCACTTT. This gives the protein CASSLAGAGQSNSPLHF. The whole variable domain, filled in from reference TRBV7-8 and TRBJ1-6, reads GAGVSQSPRYKVAKRGQDVALRCDPISGHVSLFWYQQALGQGPEFLTYFQNEAQLDKSGLPSDRFFAERPEGSVSTLKIQRTQQEDSAVYLCASSLAGAGQSNSPLHFGNGTRLTVT.